The 3 T cell receptor beta chains listed next were all sequenced from one sample in a study of T cell repertoires in aging, cancer and after chemotherapy. TCR beta rearrangements were amplified from peripheral blood genomic DNA. TRB rearrangements spanning V, D and J were amplified using mixed TRB-A/B primers. Each CDR3 protein is one row after TCRdb ran MiXCR on the multiplex PCR reads. Of around 5,000 distinct CDR3 sequences in the sample, 20% to 25% were seen once. Source material: blood. The receptors stem from a human donor in good health. The donor label of this sample is uncertain.

By frequency in the sample, this clonotype is medium-sized. The V and J genes are TRBV12-3 or TRBV12-4 and TRBJ1-4; 9 bases agree with TRBD1. V shed 6 bases and J 7 bases; nucleotides not matched to a gene: 9. This CDR3 has 15 amino acids. The CDR3 DNA reads as TGTGCCAGCAGCTTAACCGGGACAGGGCTTGAAAAACTGTTTTTT. Protein: CASSLTGTGLEKLFF.

This clonotype is termed medium-sized. The rearrangement joins TRBV15 to TRBJ2-1; 11 bases agree with TRBD1. The CDR3 is made up of 15 amino acids. V shed 6 bases and J 2 bases; nucleotides not matched to a gene: 3. Germline values: CDR1 LNHNV, CDR2 YYDKDF (reference sequence). The CDR3: CATRPGQGAYNEQFF. The CDR3 DNA reads TGTGCCACCAGACCGGGACAGGGGGCCTACAATGAGCAGTTCTTC.

In its sample, this clonotype was seen a few times. The chain is built from TRBV4-3 and TRBJ2-3, with 11 bases lining up with TRBD2. V lost 5 bases to trimming and J lost 1 base; unmatched junction nucleotides: 5. Germline V gene sequence: CDR1 LGHNA, CDR2 YSLEER. The CDR3 has 16 amino acids. The CDR3: CASSDSGGAGTDTQYF. The DNA for the CDR3 is TGCGCCAGCAGCGATAGCGGGGGGGCGGGCACAGATACGCAGTATTTT.